The 9 T cell receptor beta chains in this list originate from one sample, sequenced in a study of cytomegalovirus exposure and HLA in healthy donors. The repertoire was sequenced with immunoSEQ multiplex PCR; TCRdb's copy has only in-frame clones and lacks some. This sample has about 78,000 clones; 90% to 96% occur once, and the top ten carry roughly 1.5%. Specimen: PBMCs. These receptors all come from a man younger than 35 in good health and CMV-seropositive.

This chain joins TRBV28 and TRBJ1-5, with TRBD1 matching 8 bases. The CDR3 totals 12 residues. CDR1 is MDHEN, CDR2 SYDVKM, per germline. With V trimmed by 7 bases and J by 9 bases, 5 bases remained unmatched. Written as DNA, the CDR3 is TGTGCCAGCATTCTAACAGGGGGGCCCCAGCATTTT. Its translation is CASILTGGPQHF. The full variable domain, its missing parts supplied by reference TRBV28 and TRBJ1-5, is DVKVTQSSRYLVKRTGEKVFLECVQDMDHENMFWYRQDPGLGLRLIYFSYDVKMKEKGDIPEGYSVSREKKERFSLILESASTNQTSMYLCASILTGGPQHFGDGTRLSIL.

The rearrangement links TRBV6-5 to TRBJ1-3; the D gene is possibly TRBD1 (5 bases). The CDR3 has 15 residues. V was cut by 6 bases and J by 0 bases, with 12 bases left in between. The germline CDR1 and CDR2 sequences are MNHEY and SVGAGI. CDR3 region: CASRGQGFSGNTIYF. CDR3 in DNA: TGTGCCAGCAGGGGGCAAGGATTCTCTGGAAACACCATATATTTT.

The chain is built from TRBV4-1 and TRBJ2-7, with no clear D. Germline-derived CDR1 and CDR2 are MGHRA and YSYEKL. Trimming removed 1 base at V and 2 bases at J, with 12 bases between. The CDR3 loop spans 15 amino acids. The CDR3 region is CASSQVTGYAYEQYF. CDR3 DNA: TGCGCCAGCAGCCAAGTGACGGGTTACGCCTACGAGCAGTACTTC.

The chain uses TRBV27 and TRBJ1-1; 10 bases agree with TRBD1. J gave up 3 bases and V 7 bases, and 2 bases lay outside the gene matches. Per the germline V gene, CDR1 is MNHEY and CDR2 is SMNVEV (reference sequence). This CDR3 contains 13 residues. The CDR3 protein is CASMGQGYTEAFF. As DNA, the CDR3 is TGTGCCAGCATGGGACAGGGGTACACTGAAGCTTTCTTT.

The chain links TRBV28 to TRBJ1-4, with 7 bases fitting TRBD1. V was clipped by 6 bases and J by 2 bases; unmatched bases: 6. This CDR3 contains 15 residues. The germline gives CDR1 MDHEN, CDR2 SYDVKM. This CDR3 is CASSRGGLTNEKLFF. CDR3 nucleotide sequence: TGTGCCAGCAGCCGAGGGGGCCTGACTAATGAAAAACTGTTTTTT.

This chain connects TRBV6-6 to TRBJ2-7, with D perhaps matching TRBD1 (6 bases). Germline CDR1 reads MNHNY; CDR2 reads SVGAGI (reference sequence). Between the trimmed V and J ends, which lost 5 bases and 5 bases, there was a span of 13 bases. This CDR3 has 13 residues. Here the CDR3 DNA reads TGTGCCAGCAGTCACAGGGACCCCCACGAGCAGTACTTC. It encodes CASSHRDPHEQYF.

The chain is built from TRBV9 and TRBJ2-7, with 8 bases aligning to TRBD1. The CDR3 runs to 14 residues. With 1 base clipped from V and 6 bases from J, the junction kept 6 bases outside the gene matches. From germline, CDR1 is SGDLS and CDR2 YYNGEE. CDR3 coding DNA: TGTGCCAGCAGCGTACGGCAGGGGGCCGGCGAGCAGTACTTC. Protein: CASSVRQGAGEQYF.

This clone was seen only once. The chain is built from TRBV30 and TRBJ2-7; 7 bases agree with TRBD2. This CDR3 is built from 16 residues. Germline V gives CDR1 GTSNPN, CDR2 SVGIG (reference sequence). J lost 2 bases, V lost 0 bases, and 10 bases had no gene match. The CDR3 is CAWSVGRGLTTYEQYF. The CDR3 nucleotides are TGTGCCTGGAGTGTAGGGCGGGGACTAACGACCTACGAGCAGTACTTC.

This chain uses TRBV6-5 with TRBJ2-5; a possible D gene is TRBD1 (5 bases). Trimming cost V 2 bases and J 2 bases, with 6 bases left between them. CDR1 is MNHEY and CDR2 is SVGAGI in the germline V gene. This CDR3 comprises 13 residues. The CDR3 loop reads CASSYRGQETQYF. In DNA, the CDR3 is TGTGCCAGCAGTTACAGGGGTCAAGAGACCCAGTACTTC.